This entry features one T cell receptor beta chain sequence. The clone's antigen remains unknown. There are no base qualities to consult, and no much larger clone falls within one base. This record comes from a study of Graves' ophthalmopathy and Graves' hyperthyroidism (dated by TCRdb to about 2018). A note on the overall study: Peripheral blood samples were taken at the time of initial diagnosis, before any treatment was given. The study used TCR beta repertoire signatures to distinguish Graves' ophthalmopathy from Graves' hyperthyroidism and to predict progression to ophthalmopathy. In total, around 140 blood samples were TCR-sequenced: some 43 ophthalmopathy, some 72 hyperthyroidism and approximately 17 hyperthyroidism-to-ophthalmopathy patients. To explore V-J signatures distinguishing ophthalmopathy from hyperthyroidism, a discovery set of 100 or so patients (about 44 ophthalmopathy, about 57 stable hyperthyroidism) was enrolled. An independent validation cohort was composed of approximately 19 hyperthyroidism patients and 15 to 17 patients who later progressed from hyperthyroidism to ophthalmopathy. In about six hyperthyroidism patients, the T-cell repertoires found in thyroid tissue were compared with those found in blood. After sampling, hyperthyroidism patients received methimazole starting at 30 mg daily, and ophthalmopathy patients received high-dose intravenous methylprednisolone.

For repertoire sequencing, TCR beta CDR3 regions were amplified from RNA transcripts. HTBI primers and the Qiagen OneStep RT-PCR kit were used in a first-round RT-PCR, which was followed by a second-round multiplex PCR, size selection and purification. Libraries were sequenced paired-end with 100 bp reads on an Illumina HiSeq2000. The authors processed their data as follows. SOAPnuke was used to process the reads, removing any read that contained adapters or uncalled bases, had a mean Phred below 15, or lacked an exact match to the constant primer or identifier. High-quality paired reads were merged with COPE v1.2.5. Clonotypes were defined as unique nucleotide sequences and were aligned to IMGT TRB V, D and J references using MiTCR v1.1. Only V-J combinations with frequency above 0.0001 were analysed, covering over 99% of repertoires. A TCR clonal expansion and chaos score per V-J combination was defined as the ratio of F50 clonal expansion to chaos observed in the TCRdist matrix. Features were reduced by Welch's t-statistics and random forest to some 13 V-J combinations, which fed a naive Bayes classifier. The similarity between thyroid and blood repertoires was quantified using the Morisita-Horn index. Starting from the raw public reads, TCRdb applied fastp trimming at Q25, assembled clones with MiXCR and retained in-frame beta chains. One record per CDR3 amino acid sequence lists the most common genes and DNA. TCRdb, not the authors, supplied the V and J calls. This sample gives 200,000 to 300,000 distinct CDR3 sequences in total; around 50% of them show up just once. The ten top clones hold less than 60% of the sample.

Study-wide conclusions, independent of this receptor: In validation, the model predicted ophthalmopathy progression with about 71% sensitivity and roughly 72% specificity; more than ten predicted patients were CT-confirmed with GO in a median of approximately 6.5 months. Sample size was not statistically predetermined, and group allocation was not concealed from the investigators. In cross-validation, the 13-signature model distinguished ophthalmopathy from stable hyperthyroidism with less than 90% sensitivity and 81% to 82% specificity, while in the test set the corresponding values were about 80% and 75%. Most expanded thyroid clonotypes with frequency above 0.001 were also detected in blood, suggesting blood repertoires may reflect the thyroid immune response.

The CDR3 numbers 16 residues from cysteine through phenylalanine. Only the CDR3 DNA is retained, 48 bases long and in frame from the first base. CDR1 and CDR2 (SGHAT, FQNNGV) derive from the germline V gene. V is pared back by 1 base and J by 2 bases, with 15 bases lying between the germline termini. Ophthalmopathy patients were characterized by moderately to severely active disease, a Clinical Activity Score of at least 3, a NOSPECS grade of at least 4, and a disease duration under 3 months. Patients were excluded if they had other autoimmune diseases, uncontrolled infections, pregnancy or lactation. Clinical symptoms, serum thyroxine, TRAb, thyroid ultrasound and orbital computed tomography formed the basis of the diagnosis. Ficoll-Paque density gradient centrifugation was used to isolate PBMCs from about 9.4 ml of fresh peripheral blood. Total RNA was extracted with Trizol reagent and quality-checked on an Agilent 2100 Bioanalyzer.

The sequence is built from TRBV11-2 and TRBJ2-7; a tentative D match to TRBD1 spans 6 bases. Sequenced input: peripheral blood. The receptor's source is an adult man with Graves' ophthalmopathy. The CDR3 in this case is CASSLGPGHTTYEQYF. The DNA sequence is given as TGTGCCAGCAGCTTAGGACCGGGACATACCACCTACGAGCAGTACTTC.